This T cell receptor (beta chain) was recorded in a study of T cell responses to AZD1222 COVID-19 vaccine. Data came from immunoSEQ multiplex PCR; TCRdb stores just in-frame clones and leaves some out. The sample has about 160,000 clones, approximately 92% seen once. Findings of the study overall: Spike regions recognized by vaccine-associated CD4 TCRs spanned the protein, led by 160-218 and 743-854. White British donors predominated, females outnumbered males, and clonal diversity was possibly underestimated. A reported finding is that nearly half of spike-specific TCRs target unmutated variant regions.

To note about this clone: Its matching antigen is unknown.

Here the sequenced sample was peripheral blood, taken on day 0 of AZD1222 vaccination. This clonotype originated in an adult in good health.

CDR3 residues: CASSRGVHSGNTIYF. CDR3 in DNA: TGTGCCAGCAGTCGGGGGGTGCACTCTGGAAACACCATATATTTT. The V gene is TRBV7-2, the J gene TRBJ1-3; weak D call: TRBD1 (5 bases). The V gene's germline CDR1 is SGHTA and CDR2 FQGNSA. Trimming cost V 6 bases and J 0 bases, with 12 bases left between them. The CDR3 contains 15 residues. The full variable domain, completed using reference TRBV7-2 and TRBJ1-3, is GAGVSQSPSNKVTEKGKDVELRCDPISGHTALYWYRQSLGQGLEFLIYFQGNSAPDKSGLPSDRFSAERTGGSVSTLTIQRTQQEDSAVYLCASSRGVHSGNTIYFGEGSWLTVV.